This TCR beta chain stems from a study of T-cell memory formation after mild COVID-19. TCRdb analysed the 5' RACE reads with MiXCR anew, one entry per CDR3 protein. Among 300,000 to 350,000 distinct CDR3 sequences listed, 10% to 15% were seen once. The V and J ends lost 3 bases and 2 bases respectively, with 11 bases between them. CDR3 length equals 13 residues. The germline gives CDR1 DFQATT, CDR2 SNEGSKA (reference sequence). The receptor was derived from a young man who had mild COVID-19 (a few samples of this study predate the infection). Cell type and time point are not known. The sequenced sample was PBMCs or a T cell subset sorted from them (not recorded which). The chain combines TRBV20-1 with TRBJ2-7; tentative D call: TRBD1 (5 bases). The CDR3 DNA reads TGCAGTGCTAGCTCCGACAGAACCTACGAGCAGTACGTC. Amino acid sequence: CSASSDRTYEQYV.